The 31 T cell receptor beta chains below were found in one sample sequenced in a study of breast tumors, draining lymph nodes, adjacent tissues. Breast cancer patients provided tissue from their axillary draining lymph nodes. TCRdb re-called the multiplex PCR reads with MiXCR, one entry per CDR3 protein. Among nearly 110,000 distinct CDR3 sequences, roughly 33% were seen once, and the ten largest hold under 6%. The specimen was axillary lymph node tissue. The origin of the receptors is a female donor with breast cancer. Some clones in this sample may be carry-over from other donors' samples.

In its sample, this clonotype was seen many times. The chain joins TRBV6-1 to TRBJ2-7, with 8 bases fitting TRBD1. Unmatched junction bases numbered 0, after V lost 1 base and J lost 1 base. The V gene's germline CDR1 is MNHNS and CDR2 SASEGT. This CDR3 contains 14 residues. In nucleotides, the CDR3 is TGTGCCAGCAGTGAAGGACAGGGGTCCTACGAGCAGTACTTC. This gives the protein CASSEGQGSYEQYF.

The chain employs TRBV27 and TRBJ1-6; TRBD1 aligns across 8 bases. V shed 0 bases and J 10 bases; nucleotides not matched to a gene: 8. The CDR3 has 16 amino acids. The V gene's germline CDR1 is MNHEY and CDR2 SMNVEV (reference sequence). The CDR3 DNA sequence: TGTGCCAGCAGTTTATCCGCAGGGGGCGTTTGGTCACCCCTCCACTTT. Protein: CASSLSAGGVWSPLHF.

Ten or more counts support this clonotype. This sequence joins TRBV28 and TRBJ1-5; no clear D. Trimming removed 2 bases from V and 9 bases from J, with 8 bases in between. The CDR3 length is 12 residues. CDR1 and CDR2 from the germline V gene are MDHEN and SYDVKM. CDR3 sequence reads: CASSLGLGPQHF. CDR3 DNA: TGTGCCAGCAGTTTAGGTCTTGGGCCCCAGCATTTT. Looking up the rest from reference TRBV28 and TRBJ1-5 gives the full variable domain: DVKVTQSSRYLVKRTGEKVFLECVQDMDHENMFWYRQDPGLGLRLIYFSYDVKMKEKGDIPEGYSVSREKKERFSLILESASTNQTSMYLCASSLGLGPQHFGDGTRLSIL.

This clonotype was picked up many times. The chain joins TRBV5-4 to TRBJ2-3; 7 nucleotides line up with TRBD2. There are 17 residues in the CDR3. With 7 bases clipped from V and 2 bases from J, the junction kept 16 bases outside the gene matches. CDR1 is SGHNT, CDR2 YYREEE, per germline (reference sequence). CDR3 residues: CASESSLAGGTTDTQYF. CDR3 nucleotide sequence: TGTGCCAGCGAAAGCTCCTTGGCCGGGGGGACCACAGATACGCAGTATTTT.

There are many counts of this clonotype. This chain joins TRBV5-8 and TRBJ1-2; D is possibly TRBD1 (6 bases). V was pared by 1 base and J by 2 bases, with 15 bases between. The CDR3 runs 16 residues. Germline lookup yields CDR1 SGHTS and CDR2 YDEGEE. The CDR3 coding sequence is TGTGCCAGCAGCTTGTTGTCCCCCGGACAGAACTATGGCTACACCTTC. It codes for CASSLLSPGQNYGYTF.

At least ten counts were recorded for this clonotype. The chain carries TRBV3-1 and TRBJ2-7, with no clear D. The V gene's germline CDR1 is LGHDT and CDR2 YNNKEL (reference sequence). The CDR3 length is 15 residues. V was trimmed by 2 bases and J by 7 bases, leaving 18 bases between them. The CDR3 region is CASSQYTGILREQYF. CDR3 coding DNA: TGTGCCAGCAGCCAATATACTGGAATCCTACGGGAGCAGTACTTC.

This clonotype was counted many times. This may arise from a read error, as a much more abundant clone is one base away. The V gene is TRBV20-1, the J gene TRBJ2-5, with D possibly TRBD2 on 5 matching bases. Trimming took off 0 bases at V and 5 bases at J, with 16 bases between the two ends. Germline V gives CDR1 DFQATT, CDR2 SNEGSKA (reference sequence). This CDR3 comprises 15 residues. CDR3 nucleotide sequence: TGCAGTGCTAGAGATTCAACTAGTCCTTCGGAGACCCAGTACTTC. Translation: CSARDSTSPSETQYF.

This clonotype appeared many times. The chain employs TRBV6-5 and TRBJ1-4; tentatively, D is TRBD1 (6 bases). Germline V CDR1 and CDR2: MNHEY, SVGAGI. CDR3 length: 17 amino acids. V gave up 2 bases and J gave up 4 bases, with 17 bases separating them. CDR3 DNA sequence: TGTGCCAGCAGTTACAACCCGACAGGTTCGGGTAATGAAAAACTGTTTTTT. This codes for CASSYNPTGSGNEKLFF.

The J gene is TRBJ1-6, the V gene TRBV20-1; TRBD1 matches 7 bases. This CDR3 has 15 amino acids. Trimming removed 5 bases from V and 7 bases from J; junction bases left unmatched: 11. CDR1 DFQATT and CDR2 SNEGSKA come from the germline V gene (reference sequence). The CDR3 region has the DNA TGCAGTGCTGGATCCCCGGGACAGACAAATTCACCCCTCCACTTT. Amino acids: CSAGSPGQTNSPLHF.

This clonotype was detected many times. The chain combines TRBV5-6 with TRBJ2-3; unclear D gene. Trimming took off 3 bases at V and 3 bases at J, with 11 bases between the two ends. Germline CDR1 is SGHDT and CDR2 is YYEEEE. The CDR3 length is 14 residues. CDR3 DNA: TGTGCCAGCAGCTCTCTCGCTTCTACAGATACGCAGTATTTT. Translation gives CASSSLASTDTQYF.

In its sample, this clonotype was seen many times. A much larger clone is a single base away; this may be a read error. The chain carries TRBV6-6 and TRBJ1-6; no firm D call. V gave up 5 bases and J gave up 7 bases, with 9 bases separating them. Germline CDR1 is MNHNY and CDR2 is SVGAGI (reference sequence). This CDR3 is built from 13 residues. The CDR3 here is CASSHGGNSPLHF. CDR3 DNA sequence: TGTGCCAGCAGTCACGGTGGCAATTCACCCCTCCACTTT.

This clonotype was picked up many times. The genes are TRBV27 and TRBJ1-2, with D perhaps matching TRBD1 (6 bases). The CDR3 loop spans 13 amino acids. V gave up 5 bases and J gave up 4 bases, with 11 bases separating them. The germline V gene has CDR1 MNHEY and CDR2 SMNVEV (reference sequence). CDR3 sequence reads: CASSRGFGYGYTF. For the CDR3, the DNA is TGTGCCAGCAGTAGGGGGTTTGGCTATGGCTACACCTTC.

This clonotype was observed many times. The chain employs TRBV2 and TRBJ2-1; D gene uncertain. Germline CDR1 is SNHLY and CDR2 is FYNNEI. CDR3 size: 14 residues. Trimming cost V 9 bases and J 3 bases, with 15 bases left between them. Here the CDR3 DNA reads TGTGCCAGTCTCGACGTCGCAGGCTACAATGAGCAGTTCTTC. As protein: CASLDVAGYNEQFF.

The rearrangement links TRBV9 to TRBJ1-4, with TRBD1 identical over 11 bases. Germline V gene lookup returns CDR1 SGDLS and CDR2 YYNGEE. The CDR3 length is 15 residues. V lost 4 bases, J lost 8 bases, and 7 bases stayed unmatched. The DNA for the CDR3 is TGTGCCAGCAGCAGGACAGGGGGCTGGGGGGAAAAACTGTTTTTT. Protein product: CASSRTGGWGEKLFF.

This sequence joins TRBV2 and TRBJ2-6; TRBD2 matches at 14 bases. The V gene's germline CDR1 is SNHLY and CDR2 FYNNEI. The ends lost 5 bases at V and 9 bases at J; junction bases unmatched: 3. The CDR3 contains 15 residues. The CDR3 loop reads CASSWTSGRLNVLTF. The CDR3 nucleotides read TGTGCCAGCAGTTGGACTAGCGGGAGGCTCAACGTCCTGACTTTC.

With regard to this clonotype: Its ends do not fully match the called genes, so a read error is possible. The chain links TRBV6-5 to TRBJ2-4; possible D gene TRBD2, 6 bases. The CDR3 spans 16 residues. In germline, CDR1 is MNHEY, CDR2 SVGAGI. This CDR3 is CASSPQGTGAKDIQYF. The CDR3 DNA reads TGTGCCAGCAGTCCTCAGGGAACGGGAGCCAAAGACATTCAGTACTTC.

Note on this clonotype: The junction does not match germline at one end; this may be a read error. The chain has TRBV20-1 and TRBJ2-2; tentatively, D is TRBD1 (6 bases). CDR1 and CDR2 from the germline V gene are DFQATT and SNEGSKA (reference sequence). CDR3 length: 13 residues. Here the CDR3 reads CSANRADTGELFF. CDR3 DNA: TGCAGTGCTAACAGGGCGGACACCGGGGAGCTTTTTTTT.

This rearrangement joins TRBV7-2 to TRBJ2-7; TRBD2 matches 7 bases. There are 15 residues in the CDR3. The germline V gene has CDR1 SGHTA and CDR2 FQGNSA. The V and J ends lost 3 bases and 0 bases, in that order; junction bases with no gene match: 5. CDR3 residues: CASSFYGTNSYEQYF. The CDR3 DNA reads as TGTGCCAGCAGCTTCTATGGGACTAACTCCTACGAGCAGTACTTC.

This chain uses TRBV19 with TRBJ1-2, with D unclear. Per the germline V gene, CDR1 is LNHDA and CDR2 is SQIVND (reference sequence). V lost 7 bases and J 8 bases, leaving 14 bases between the germline ends. This CDR3 spans 12 amino acids. For the CDR3, the DNA is TGTGCCAGTAATCTAATGTATGGGGGCTACACCTTC. It codes for CASNLMYGGYTF.

The chain employs TRBV30 and TRBJ1-1; 8 bases are a match to TRBD1. V gave up 3 bases and J gave up 2 bases; unmatched junction bases: 8. The CDR3 loop spans 15 amino acids. Germline CDR1 is GTSNPN and CDR2 is SVGIG (reference sequence). CDR3 sequence (DNA): TGTGCCTGGAGAGGCACAGGGGGTTACAACACTGAAGCTTTCTTT. As protein: CAWRGTGGYNTEAFF. Full variable domain (outside the CDR3, taken from reference TRBV30 and TRBJ1-1): SQTIHQWPATLVQPVGSPLSLECTVEGTSNPNLYWYRQAAGRGLQLLFYSVGIGQISSEVPQNLSASRPQDRQFILSSKKLLLSDSGFYLCAWRGTGGYNTEAFFGQGTRLTVV.

The sample holds many counts of this clonotype. The chain links TRBV10-3 to TRBJ1-6; D remains unclear. Germline-derived CDR1 and CDR2 are ENHRY and SYGVKD. The CDR3 runs to 16 residues. V lost 3 bases and J 0 bases, leaving 9 bases between the germline ends. CDR3 amino acids: CAISDRGSSYNSPLHF. DNA for the CDR3: TGTGCCATCAGTGATCGGGGAAGCTCCTATAATTCACCCCTCCACTTT.

This chain connects TRBV20-1 to TRBJ2-7; 11 bases match TRBD2. The V segment lost 7 bases and the J segment 2 bases; nucleotides outside the gene matches: 13. CDR1 DFQATT and CDR2 SNEGSKA come from the germline V gene (reference sequence). CDR3 length equals 16 residues. As DNA, the CDR3 is TGCAGTGTCGGCCGGGCTAGCGGGGGGCCCCCCTACGAGCAGTACTTC. Translating it yields CSVGRASGGPPYEQYF.

The chain combines TRBV3-1 with TRBJ2-4; D is undetermined. The CDR3 extends over 14 amino acids. From germline, CDR1 is LGHDT and CDR2 YNNKEL (reference sequence). Trimming took off 4 bases at V and 6 bases at J, with 13 bases between the two ends. CDR3 region: CASSLMTGGNIQYF. The CDR3 DNA reads TGTGCCAGCAGCCTTATGACGGGTGGAAACATTCAGTACTTC. The whole variable domain, remainder taken from reference TRBV3-1 and TRBJ2-4, is DTAVSQTPKYLVTQMGNDKSIKCEQNLGHDTMYWYKQDSKKFLKIMFSYNNKELIINETVPNRFSPKSPDKAHLNLHINSLELGDSAVYFCASSLMTGGNIQYFGAGTRLSVL.

This clonotype appeared many times. With a much larger clone just one base away, this may be a read error. The final CDR3 position lacks the conserved phenylalanine or tryptophan, pointing to a likely read error. The gene calls are TRBV7-8 and TRBJ2-5, with TRBD2 matching over 8 bases. Unmatched junction bases numbered 8, after V lost 7 bases and J lost 4 bases. Germline V gene data show CDR1 as SGHVS and CDR2 as FQNEAQ. This CDR3 has 14 residues. The CDR3 spells CASTRGGLVETQYL. CDR3 sequence (DNA): TGTGCCAGCACCCGGGGGGGACTAGTAGAGACCCAGTACCTC.

As concerns this clonotype: This CDR3 is missing its conserved last phenylalanine or tryptophan, likely due to a read error. The chain joins TRBV7-2 to TRBJ2-1; 14 bases line up with TRBD2. Germline values: CDR1 SGHTA, CDR2 FQGNSA. The CDR3 has 19 residues. The CDR3 loop reads CSSSSGLAGGRSSYNEQFL. The CDR3 region has the DNA TGTTCCAGCAGCTCCGGACTAGCGGGGGGTCGGAGCTCCTACAATGAGCAGTTCCTC.

Concerning this clonotype: Since a much larger clone is just one base distant, this may be a read error. The J gene is TRBJ2-7, the V gene TRBV28; 7 bases fit TRBD1. CDR3 size: 15 residues. Looked up from germline, CDR1 is MDHEN and CDR2 is SYDVKM. The CDR3 DNA is TGTGCCAGCCAAACATCTCCGGGACAGCCCTACGAGCAGCACTTC. It yields the protein CASQTSPGQPYEQHF.

This clonotype has ten or more counts. The CDR3 spells CASSTGTLNYQPQHF. The CDR3 DNA reads as TGTGCCAGCAGTACCGGGACACTTAATTATCAGCCCCAGCATTTT. This chain links TRBV12-3 or TRBV12-4 with TRBJ1-5; D is perhaps TRBD1 (6 bases). Trimming shortened V by 5 bases and J by 5 bases, and 16 bases separated the two germline ends. CDR3 length: 15 amino acids.

Remarks on this clonotype: A much larger clone differs from this one at a single base, so this may be a read error. The chain employs TRBV6-1 and TRBJ2-6, with D unclear. V shed 9 bases and J shed 0 bases, with 12 bases lying between them. The CDR3 loop spans 15 amino acids. Per germline, CDR1 MNHNS and CDR2 SASEGT. The CDR3 nucleotides read TGTGCCAGTTTTCCTCAGGCCTCTGGGGCCAACGTCCTGACTTTC. This gives the protein CASFPQASGANVLTF.

Note on this clonotype: A junction boundary mismatches the germline segment, possibly from a read error. The CDR3 loop reads CACSLTASYEQYF. The DNA for the CDR3 is TGCGCCTGCAGCCTTACAGCGAGCTACGAGCAGTACTTC. The chain couples TRBV5-1 to TRBJ2-7; D gene unclear. This CDR3 is built from 13 residues. Per the germline V gene, CDR1 is SGHRS and CDR2 is YFSETQ.

This clonotype was seen a handful of times. A much larger clone is a single base away; this may be a read error. V and J are TRBV20-1 and TRBJ2-3; 11 bases agree with TRBD2. The length of the CDR3 is 13 residues. Germline loops: CDR1 DFQATT, CDR2 SNEGSKA (reference sequence). CDR3 loop: CGLAGGPTDTQYF. The CDR3 region has the DNA TGCGGTTTAGCGGGGGGGCCCACAGATACGCAGTATTTT.

As concerns this clonotype: This may come from a read error, since a much larger clone is one base off. The genes are TRBV25-1 and TRBJ1-3; maybe TRBD1 (5 bases). Germline CDR1 MGHDK, CDR2 SYGVNS. This CDR3 comprises 15 residues. V lost 4 bases to trimming and J lost 2 bases, with 12 bases between them. The CDR3 region has the DNA TGTGCCAGCAGTGGCGGACACTTTCCTGGAAACACCATATATTTT. This encodes CASSGGHFPGNTIYF.